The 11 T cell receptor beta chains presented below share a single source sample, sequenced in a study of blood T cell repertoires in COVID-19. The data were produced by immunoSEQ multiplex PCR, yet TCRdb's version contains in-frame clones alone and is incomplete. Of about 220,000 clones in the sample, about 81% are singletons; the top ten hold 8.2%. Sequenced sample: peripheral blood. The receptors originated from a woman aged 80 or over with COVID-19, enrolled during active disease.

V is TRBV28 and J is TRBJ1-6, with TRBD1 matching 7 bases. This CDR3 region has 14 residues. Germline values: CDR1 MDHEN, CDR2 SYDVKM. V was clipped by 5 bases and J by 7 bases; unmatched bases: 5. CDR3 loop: CASSRGQRNSPLHF. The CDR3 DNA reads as TGTGCCAGCAGTCGGGGACAGCGGAATTCACCCCTCCACTTT.

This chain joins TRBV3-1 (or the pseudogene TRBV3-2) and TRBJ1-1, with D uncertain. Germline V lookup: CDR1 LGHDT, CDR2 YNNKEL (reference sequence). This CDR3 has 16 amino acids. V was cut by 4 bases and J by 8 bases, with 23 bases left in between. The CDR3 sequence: CASSRRRSGFIGEAFF. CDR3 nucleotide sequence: TGTGCCAGCAGCCGTAGGAGGTCGGGGTTTATCGGCGAAGCTTTCTTT.

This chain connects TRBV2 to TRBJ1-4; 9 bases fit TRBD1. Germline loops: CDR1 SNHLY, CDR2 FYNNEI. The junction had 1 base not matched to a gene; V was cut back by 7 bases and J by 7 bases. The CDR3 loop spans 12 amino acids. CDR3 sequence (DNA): TGTGCCAGCAAGACAGGGGGTGAAAAACTGTTTTTT. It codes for CASKTGGEKLFF.

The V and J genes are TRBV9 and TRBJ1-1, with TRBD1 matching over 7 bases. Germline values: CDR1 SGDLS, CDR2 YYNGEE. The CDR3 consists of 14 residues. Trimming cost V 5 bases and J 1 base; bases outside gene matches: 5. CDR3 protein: CASSSGTENTEAFF. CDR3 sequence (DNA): TGTGCCAGCAGTTCCGGGACAGAGAACACTGAAGCTTTCTTT.

CDR3 sequence (DNA): TGCGCCAGCAGTCCTACAGGGGCTACCTACAATGAGCAGTTCTTC. Protein product: CASSPTGATYNEQFF. V is TRBV10-2 and J is TRBJ2-1; 7 nucleotides match TRBD1. This CDR3 is 15 amino acids long. From germline, CDR1 is WSHSY and CDR2 SAAADI. The ends lost 5 bases at V and 2 bases at J; junction bases unmatched: 6.

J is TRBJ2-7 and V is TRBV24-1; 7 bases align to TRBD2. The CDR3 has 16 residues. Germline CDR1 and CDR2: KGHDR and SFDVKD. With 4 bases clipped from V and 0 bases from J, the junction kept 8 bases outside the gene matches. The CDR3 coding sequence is TGTGCCACCAGTGACTCGAGCGGGACGAGCTCCTACGAGCAGTACTTC. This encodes CATSDSSGTSSYEQYF.

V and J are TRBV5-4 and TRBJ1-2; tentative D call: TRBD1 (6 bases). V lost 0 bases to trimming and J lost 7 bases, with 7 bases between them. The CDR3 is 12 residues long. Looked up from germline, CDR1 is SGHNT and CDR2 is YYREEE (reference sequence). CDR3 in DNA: TGTGCCAGCAGCTTGGGGGACATTGGCTACACCTTC. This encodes CASSLGDIGYTF.

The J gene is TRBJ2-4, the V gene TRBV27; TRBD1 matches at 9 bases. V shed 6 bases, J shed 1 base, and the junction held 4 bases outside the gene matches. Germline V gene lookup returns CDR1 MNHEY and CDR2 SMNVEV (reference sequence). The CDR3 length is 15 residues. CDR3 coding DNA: TGTGCCAGCAGCGGACAGGGGACCGCCAAAAACATTCAGTACTTC. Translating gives CASSGQGTAKNIQYF.

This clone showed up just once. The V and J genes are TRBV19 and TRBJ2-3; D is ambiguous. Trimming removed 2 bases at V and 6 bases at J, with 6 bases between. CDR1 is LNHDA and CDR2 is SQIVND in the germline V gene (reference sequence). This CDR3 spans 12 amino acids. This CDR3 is CASSINGDTQYF. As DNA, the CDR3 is TGTGCCAGTAGTATAAACGGGGATACGCAGTATTTT. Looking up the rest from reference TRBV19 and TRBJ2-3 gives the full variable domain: DGGITQSPKYLFRKEGQNVTLSCEQNLNHDAMYWYRQDPGQGLRLIYYSQIVNDFQKGDIAEGYSVSREKKESFPLTVTSAQKNPTAFYLCASSINGDTQYFGPGTRLTVL.

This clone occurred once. CDR3 residues: CASSQGTGRAEAFF. In DNA form, the CDR3 reads TGTGCCAGCAGCCAGGGGACAGGGCGCGCTGAAGCTTTCTTT. This chain links TRBV5-5 with TRBJ1-1; TRBD1 agrees at 9 bases. Germline V gene lookup returns CDR1 SGHKS and CDR2 YYEKEE (reference sequence). V was pared by 4 bases and J by 6 bases, with 7 bases of the junction left unmatched. The CDR3 extends over 14 amino acids.

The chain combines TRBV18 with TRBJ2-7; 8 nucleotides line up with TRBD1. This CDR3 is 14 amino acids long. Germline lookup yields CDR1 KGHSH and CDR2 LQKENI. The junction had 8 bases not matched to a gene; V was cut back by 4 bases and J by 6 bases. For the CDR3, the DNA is TGTGCCAGCTCACTCCCGGCAGGGGGCAGCGAGCAGTACTTC. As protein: CASSLPAGGSEQYF.